These 28 T cell receptor beta chains were sequenced from one sample in a study of cytomegalovirus exposure and HLA in healthy donors. Primers: 60 Vbeta forward and 13 Jbeta reverse. Sequencing was performed with immunoSEQ multiplex PCR; in TCRdb, only in-frame clones are kept and a portion is missing. The table includes 65,000 to 85,000 clones, about 70% detected once. Input material: PBMCs. These receptors all come from a woman aged 25 to 39 in good health and CMV-seronegative.

V is TRBV10-3 and J is TRBJ2-3, with 8 bases identical to TRBD1. The CDR3 has 14 residues. V shed 6 bases and J 3 bases; nucleotides not matched to a gene: 5. Germline CDR1 reads ENHRY; CDR2 reads SYGVKD. CDR3 region: CAISPGQDTDTQYF. CDR3 coding DNA: TGTGCCATCAGCCCGGGACAGGATACAGATACGCAGTATTTT.

This chain joins TRBV6-8 and TRBJ1-2, with TRBD1 matching over 8 bases. Germline CDR1 and CDR2: MNHGY and SAAAGT. After removal of 5 bases from V and 8 bases from J, the junction contained 10 bases not matched to a gene. The CDR3 consists of 14 residues. CDR3 DNA: TGTGCCAGCAGTGCCAGAGGACAGGGCTACGGCTACACCTTC. Its translation is CASSARGQGYGYTF.

Of note for this clone: An end of the junction does not agree with germline; a read error may underlie this. The V and J genes are TRBV7-2 and TRBJ2-7; TRBD2 matches at 10 bases. CDR3 length: 14 amino acids. CDR1 SGHTA and CDR2 FQGNSA come from the germline V gene. CDR3 region: CANSYLAGAYEQYF. DNA for the CDR3: TGTGCCAACAGCTATCTAGCGGGGGCCTACGAGCAGTACTTC.

Ten or more counts support this clone. V is TRBV5-4 and J is TRBJ2-6; D perhaps matches TRBD1 (5 bases). The germline gives CDR1 SGHNT, CDR2 YYREEE (reference sequence). Trimming shortened V by 3 bases and J by 0 bases, and 7 bases separated the two germline ends. CDR3 length equals 15 residues. CDR3 region: CASSSQGSGANVLTF. The CDR3, as DNA: TGTGCCAGCAGCTCGCAGGGCTCTGGGGCCAACGTCCTGACTTTC.

This clone appeared once. The genes are TRBV4-1 and TRBJ2-1; TRBD2 matches at 8 bases. V lost 3 bases and J lost 3; bases outside the gene matches: 4. The CDR3 has 15 residues. Germline-derived CDR1 and CDR2 are MGHRA and YSYEKL. CDR3 region: CASSQAGGSYNEQFF. The CDR3, as DNA: TGCGCCAGCAGCCAGGCGGGGGGAAGCTACAATGAGCAGTTCTTC.

The rearrangement links TRBV7-8 to TRBJ1-5; the D is unclear. Trimming stripped 5 bases from V and 5 bases from J, with 22 bases between. The CDR3 sequence is 17 residues long. Germline CDR1 SGHVS, CDR2 FQNEAQ. Here the CDR3 DNA reads TGTGCCAGCAGCGGGAGGATAGGCGATCACGGGGATCAGCCCCAGCATTTT. Residues: CASSGRIGDHGDQPQHF. Supplemented by reference TRBV7-8 and TRBJ1-5, the full variable domain reads GAGVSQSPRYKVAKRGQDVALRCDPISGHVSLFWYQQALGQGPEFLTYFQNEAQLDKSGLPSDRFFAERPEGSVSTLKIQRTQQEDSAVYLCASSGRIGDHGDQPQHFGDGTRLSIL.

Concerning this clone itself: One end of the junction does not line up with germline, which may come from a read error. Here the CDR3 DNA reads TGTGCCAGCAGTGAAGTACTCTTCCGGGGAGCTGTTTTT. Its translation is CASSEVLFRGAVF. The V and J genes are TRBV6-4 and TRBJ2-2; possible D gene TRBD2, 5 bases. The CDR3 consists of 13 residues. The germline CDR1 and CDR2 sequences are MRHNA and SNTAGT.

V usage is TRBV13 and J usage is TRBJ2-4; 10 nucleotides agree with TRBD1. Germline CDR1 and CDR2: PRHDT and FYEKMQ (reference sequence). Trimming took 4 bases from V and 8 from J; bases not matched to a gene: 5. The CDR3 sequence is 14 residues long. This CDR3 reads CASSSPDRGDIQYF. The CDR3 region has the DNA TGTGCCAGCAGCTCCCCGGACAGGGGGGACATTCAGTACTTC.

This clone was detected ten times or more. This chain uses TRBV4-1 with TRBJ2-7; D may be TRBD2 (5 bases). Looked up from germline, CDR1 is MGHRA and CDR2 is YSYEKL. Trimming removed 0 bases at V and 0 bases at J, with 9 bases between. This CDR3 has 15 amino acids. The CDR3 here is CASSQDLGDSYEQYF. In DNA form, the CDR3 reads TGCGCCAGCAGCCAAGATCTCGGGGACTCCTACGAGCAGTACTTC.

The chain links TRBV7-2 to TRBJ1-1; maybe TRBD1 (5 bases). CDR3 size: 13 residues. The germline gives CDR1 SGHTA, CDR2 FQGNSA. Trimming took off 7 bases at V and 3 bases at J, with 12 bases between the two ends. DNA for the CDR3: TGTGCCAGCACTTGGACAATTGACACTGAAGCTTTCTTT. It specifies CASTWTIDTEAFF.

The chain has TRBV2 and TRBJ2-7, with TRBD2 as a possible D gene (6 bases). V was trimmed by 5 bases and J by 3 bases, leaving 8 bases between them. The germline V gene encodes CDR1 SNHLY and CDR2 FYNNEI. This CDR3 contains 12 residues. Here the CDR3 reads CASSQGGYEQYF. CDR3 nucleotide sequence: TGTGCCAGCAGTCAGGGAGGCTACGAGCAGTACTTC. Combining the CDR3 with reference TRBV2 and TRBJ2-7 gives the whole variable domain EPEVTQTPSHQVTQMGQEVILRCVPISNHLYFYWYRQILGQKVEFLVSFYNNEISEKSEIFDDQFSVERPDGSNFTLKIRSTKLEDSAMYFCASSQGGYEQYFGPGTRLTVT.

The rearrangement joins TRBV9 to TRBJ2-7, with 9 nucleotides matching TRBD1. Germline V lookup: CDR1 SGDLS, CDR2 YYNGEE. This CDR3 is built from 16 residues. V lost 0 bases, J lost 6 bases, and 10 bases stayed unmatched. The CDR3 loop is CASSVDVGQGSSEQYF. The CDR3 coding sequence is TGTGCCAGCAGCGTAGACGTTGGACAGGGGTCGAGCGAGCAGTACTTC.

The chain employs TRBV28 and TRBJ2-2, with TRBD1 matching 7 bases. Germline V gene lookup returns CDR1 MDHEN and CDR2 SYDVKM. CDR3 length: 16 residues. With V trimmed by 5 bases and J by 7 bases, 13 bases remained unmatched. This chain's CDR3 is CASSNGSNRGYGELFF. In nucleotides, the CDR3 is TGTGCCAGCAGTAATGGGTCGAACAGGGGTTACGGGGAGCTGTTTTTT.

The J gene is TRBJ2-3, the V gene TRBV4-1; the D is unclear. Trimming left V 1 base short and J 9 bases short, with 17 bases between. Germline loops: CDR1 MGHRA, CDR2 YSYEKL. There are 15 residues in the CDR3. CDR3 sequence: CASSQGVGTLPTQYF. DNA for the CDR3: TGCGCCAGCAGCCAAGGAGTTGGTACCCTACCAACGCAGTATTTT.

V is TRBV29-1 and J is TRBJ2-7; the match to TRBD1 covers 8 bases. The CDR3 is made up of 14 amino acids. Germline loops: CDR1 SQVTM, CDR2 ANQGSEA. The V and J ends lost 2 bases and 7 bases, in that order; junction bases with no gene match: 10. CDR3 residues: CSVEKGQGAGEQYF. CDR3 nucleotides: TGCAGCGTTGAAAAGGGTCAGGGGGCCGGGGAGCAGTACTTC.

This chain links TRBV10-3 with TRBJ2-4; 10 bases are a match to TRBD2. V lost 5 bases to trimming and J lost 5 bases; unmatched junction nucleotides: 3. The CDR3 loop spans 14 amino acids. Germline V lookup: CDR1 ENHRY, CDR2 SYGVKD. CDR3 sequence (DNA): TGTGCCATCAGTTCTAGCGGGGGTGAAAACATTCAGTACTTC. Protein sequence: CAISSSGGENIQYF.

This chain joins TRBV5-3 and TRBJ1-2; the D gene is possibly TRBD1 (6 bases). TRBV5-3 is an ORF for which the function is uncertain. The CDR3 loop spans 14 amino acids. Deletions cut 8 bases from V and 2 bases from J, with 16 bases between. The CDR3 bases are TGTGCCAGCAGCCGACTGGACAGAAACTATGGCTACACCTTC. This codes for CASSRLDRNYGYTF.

The V call is TRBV11-2, the J call TRBJ1-4; D might be TRBD1 (6 bases). CDR1 SGHAT and CDR2 FQNNGV come from the germline V gene. Trimming shortened V by 3 bases and J by 4 bases, and 12 bases separated the two germline ends. The CDR3 consists of 15 residues. CDR3 in DNA: TGTGCCAGCAGCTTCCAGGGGTCGGGTAATGAAAAACTGTTTTTT. Translation gives CASSFQGSGNEKLFF.

This chain uses TRBV19 with TRBJ1-6, with 7 bases aligning to TRBD1. Germline CDR1 reads LNHDA; CDR2 reads SQIVND (reference sequence). The CDR3 has 14 amino acids. The J segment lost 10 bases and the V segment lost 7 bases, leaving 10 bases of the junction unmatched. The CDR3 DNA reads as TGTGCCAGTACCGCCGACAGGGTCGGCTCACCCCTCCACTTT. Translating gives CASTADRVGSPLHF.

On this clone itself: Compared with germline, one end of the junction differs, possibly owing to a read error. The chain has TRBV4-1 and TRBJ2-1; no definite D call. The CDR3 is 15 residues long. From germline, CDR1 is MGHRA and CDR2 YSYEKL. The chain's CDR3 is CASSQVANSYNEQFF. CDR3 nucleotides: TGTGCCAGCAGCCAAGTGGCAAACTCCTACAATGAGCAGTTCTTC.

This clone appeared once. This chain links TRBV5-1 with TRBJ2-1, with 14 bases aligning to TRBD2. V was pared by 7 bases and J by 0 bases, with 12 bases of the junction left unmatched. The germline gives CDR1 SGHRS, CDR2 YFSETQ. The CDR3 contains 19 residues. CDR3 sequence (DNA): TGCGCCAGCTCCCCCCGACTAGCGGGGGGGCCGAGCTCCTACAATGAGCAGTTCTTC. Amino acids: CASSPRLAGGPSSYNEQFF.

This clone was detected once. CDR3 sequence reads: CASRTGKNIQFF. The CDR3, as DNA: TGTGCCAGCAGGACAGGAAAAAACATTCAGTTCTTC. The chain is built from TRBV6-5 and TRBJ2-4, with D perhaps TRBD1 (6 bases). The J call may be mistaken, given a closer DNA end match to TRBJ2-1. This CDR3 is built from 12 residues. Looked up from germline, CDR1 is MNHEY and CDR2 is SVGAGI.

V gene TRBV18 combines with J gene TRBJ2-2; 11 bases map to TRBD1. Germline V CDR1 and CDR2: KGHSH, LQKENI. The J segment lost 3 bases and the V segment lost 3 bases, leaving 3 bases of the junction unmatched. This CDR3 is built from 16 residues. CDR3 DNA sequence: TGTGCCAGCTCACCTGGACAGGGGGCGTACACCGGGGAGCTGTTTTTT. As protein: CASSPGQGAYTGELFF. Looking up the rest from reference TRBV18 and TRBJ2-2 gives the full variable domain: NAGVMQNPRHLVRRRGQEARLRCSPMKGHSHVYWYRQLPEEGLKFMVYLQKENIIDESGMPKERFSAEFPKEGPSILRIQQVVRGDSAAYFCASSPGQGAYTGELFFGEGSRLTVL.

A single count supports this clone. V and J are TRBV7-8 and TRBJ1-2; weak D call: TRBD1 (5 bases). Germline-derived CDR1 and CDR2 are SGHVS and FQNEAQ. This CDR3 comprises 14 residues. V lost 5 bases, J lost 4 bases, and 14 bases lay in between. The DNA of the CDR3 is TGTGCCAGCAGCAATCGAAGACAGCTCTATGGCTACACCTTC. This encodes CASSNRRQLYGYTF.

The chain couples TRBV5-4 to TRBJ2-3; D is possibly TRBD1 (6 bases). The germline V gene encodes CDR1 SGHNT and CDR2 YYREEE (reference sequence). Trimming removed 1 base at V and 4 bases at J, with 7 bases between. This CDR3 contains 13 residues. The CDR3 protein is CASSLTGPDTQYF. In nucleotides, the CDR3 is TGTGCCAGCAGCTTGACAGGGCCAGATACGCAGTATTTT.

The chain carries TRBV28 and TRBJ1-2, with TRBD1 matching 9 bases. V was pared by 6 bases and J by 3 bases, with 8 bases of the junction left unmatched. The germline V gene encodes CDR1 MDHEN and CDR2 SYDVKM. The length of the CDR3 is 15 residues. The CDR3 reads CASRSTGQGDYGYTF. The CDR3, as DNA: TGTGCCAGCAGATCAACGGGACAGGGAGACTATGGCTACACCTTC.

A note on this clone: Germline and junction disagree at one end, which may indicate a read error. The chain is built from TRBV5-4 and TRBJ1-1; possible D gene TRBD1, 5 bases. The CDR3 spans 17 residues. CDR1 and CDR2 from the germline V gene are SGHNT and YYREEE (reference sequence). The CDR3 DNA is TGCGCCAGCAGCCAAGCGGGTGGGCAGGGAACGAACACTGAAGCTTTCTTT. This codes for CASSQAGGQGTNTEAFF.

The gene calls are TRBV11-3 and TRBJ1-1; D may be TRBD1 (5 bases). There are 14 residues in the CDR3. The germline V gene has CDR1 SGHNT and CDR2 YENEEA. Trimming stripped 5 bases from V and 1 base from J, with 11 bases between. CDR3 DNA sequence: TGTGCCAGCAGCGCGGGACTGTGGAACACTGAAGCTTTCTTT. It translates to CASSAGLWNTEAFF.